The 20 T cell receptor beta chains below were found in one sample sequenced in a study of Ad26.COV2.S vaccination and SARS-CoV-2 variants. Treatment: approximately 18 received Ad26.COV2.S at low or high dose, single or two shots; about five received placebo; per-sample allocation not given. Day 63 following the first vaccine or placebo injection was when the samples were taken. Data came from immunoSEQ multiplex PCR; TCRdb stores just in-frame clones and leaves some out. Found here are around 450,000 clones, 75% to 90% of them singletons; the top ten hold about 2.5%. The specimen comprised peripheral blood, sampled in a trial of Ad26.COV2.S vaccine versus placebo. The receptors here all came from a person between 18 and 60 years old who received the Ad26.COV2.S COVID-19 vaccine or a placebo.

The chain carries TRBV9 and TRBJ2-2; D is uncertain. Germline V CDR1 and CDR2: SGDLS, YYNGEE. This CDR3 region has 17 residues. Trimming left V 0 bases short and J 4 bases short, with 16 bases between. CDR3 sequence: CASSVGETLAGTGELFF. The DNA of the CDR3 is TGTGCCAGCAGCGTAGGAGAAACCCTCGCCGGCACCGGGGAGCTGTTTTTT.

This sequence joins TRBV6-2 or TRBV6-3 and TRBJ2-3; D might be TRBD1 (5 bases). Trimming removed 2 bases from V and 5 bases from J, with 17 bases in between. The CDR3 contains 16 residues. In germline, CDR1 is MNHEY, CDR2 SVGEGT. The CDR3 loop is CASSYLLGAPGDTQYF. The CDR3 coding sequence is TGTGCCAGCAGTTACCTCCTAGGGGCCCCCGGAGATACGCAGTATTTT.

Ten or more counts support this clone. The genes are TRBV6-1 and TRBJ2-1; perhaps TRBD1 as D (6 bases). The ends were cut back, 3 bases at V and 4 bases at J, with 13 bases in the middle. This CDR3 has 15 amino acids. The germline gives CDR1 MNHNS, CDR2 SASEGT. CDR3 coding DNA: TGTGCCAGCAGTGAGACAGGTGGCCAATACAATGAGCAGTTCTTC. The encoded protein is CASSETGGQYNEQFF.

The rearrangement links TRBV13 to TRBJ2-1; D gene uncertain. Deletions cut 0 bases from V and 13 bases from J, with 7 bases between. This CDR3 spans 11 amino acids. The germline gives CDR1 PRHDT, CDR2 FYEKMQ (reference sequence). CDR3 coding DNA: TGTGCCAGCAGCTTAGGAGGGTTCCAGTTCTTC. It codes for CASSLGGFQFF.

The V and J genes are TRBV2 and TRBJ1-5; D remains unclear. Trimming removed 5 bases from V and 7 bases from J, with 12 bases in between. Germline V CDR1 and CDR2: SNHLY, FYNNEI. The CDR3 sequence is 13 residues long. The CDR3 loop reads CASSLSGQQPQHF. CDR3 nucleotides: TGTGCCAGCAGTCTTAGTGGGCAACAGCCCCAGCATTTT.

This chain uses TRBV23-1 with TRBJ1-2, with D hard to call. TRBV23-1 is placed among ORFs of uncertain function. The V gene lost 3 bases and the J gene lost 4 bases, with 15 bases spanning the gap. The CDR3 has 15 residues. CDR3 nucleotide sequence: TGCGCCAGCAGTCATCCCACGAACGAAGGCTATGGCTACACCTTC. It encodes CASSHPTNEGYGYTF.

The chain couples TRBV3-1 (or the pseudogene TRBV3-2) to TRBJ1-1, with a possible D match to TRBD1 (5 bases). The germline CDR1 and CDR2 sequences are LGHDT and YNNKEL (reference sequence). V was trimmed by 1 base and J by 8 bases, leaving 5 bases between them. The CDR3 spans 11 residues. DNA of the CDR3: TGTGCCAGCAGCCAAGCAGGGGAAGCTTTCTTT. Amino acid sequence: CASSQAGEAFF.

The CDR3: CSVERGRLYEQFF. The DNA of the CDR3 is TGCAGCGTTGAACGCGGGAGATTGTATGAGCAGTTCTTC. This chain links TRBV29-1 with TRBJ2-1, with 7 bases aligning to TRBD2. The CDR3 is made up of 13 amino acids. The junction had 6 bases not matched to a gene; V was cut back by 2 bases and J by 8 bases. Germline assignment: CDR1 SQVTM and CDR2 ANQGSEA.

This clone was counted only a few times. The chain has TRBV7-8 and TRBJ1-6, with 9 bases aligning to TRBD1. The length of the CDR3 is 17 residues. Per the germline V gene, CDR1 is SGHVS and CDR2 is FQNEAQ. V gave up 4 bases and J gave up 9 bases; unmatched junction bases: 13. The chain's CDR3 is CASSSSTGGSEGSPLHF. Written as DNA, the CDR3 is TGTGCCAGCAGCTCGTCGACAGGGGGTAGCGAGGGTTCACCCCTCCACTTT.

V gene TRBV5-1 combines with J gene TRBJ2-3, with D possibly TRBD1 on 6 matching bases. Between the trimmed V and J ends, which lost 0 bases and 6 bases, there was a span of 11 bases. The CDR3 covers 14 residues. Germline lookup yields CDR1 SGHRS and CDR2 YFSETQ. In DNA form, the CDR3 reads TGCGCCAGCAGCTTGGGACAGAGGGGGGATACGCAGTATTTT. As protein: CASSLGQRGDTQYF.

The chain is built from TRBV5-6 and TRBJ2-7; 7 bases align to TRBD2. The ends lost 4 bases at V and 0 bases at J; junction bases unmatched: 7. CDR1 and CDR2 from the germline V gene are SGHDT and YYEEEE. CDR3 length equals 15 residues. The CDR3 spells CASSPRGGSSYEQYV. Written as DNA, the CDR3 is TGTGCCAGCAGCCCACGGGGAGGGAGCTCCTACGAGCAGTACGTC.

The genes are TRBV7-9 and TRBJ2-7; D uncertain. The ends were cut back, 5 bases at V and 6 bases at J, with 11 bases in the middle. This CDR3 spans 12 amino acids. Germline V lookup: CDR1 SEHNR, CDR2 FQNEAQ (reference sequence). As DNA, the CDR3 is TGTGCCAGCAGCGCCTACGGCGGCGAGCAGTACGTC. This encodes CASSAYGGEQYV.

The chain joins TRBV7-8 to TRBJ2-5; D gene uncertain. The V and J ends lost 0 bases and 5 bases respectively, with 10 bases between them. This CDR3 comprises 14 residues. Germline V gene data show CDR1 as SGHVS and CDR2 as FQNEAQ. The CDR3, as DNA: TGTGCCAGCAGCTTAGCTACTGGGCTGGAGACCCAGTACTTC. Translating gives CASSLATGLETQYF.

This chain connects TRBV25-1 to TRBJ2-1; no clear D gene. The germline gives CDR1 MGHDK, CDR2 SYGVNS. V was clipped by 5 bases and J by 9 bases, with 8 bases between them. This CDR3 is built from 11 residues. This CDR3 is CASSTGPEQFF. In DNA, the CDR3 is TGTGCCAGCAGTACCGGCCCTGAGCAGTTCTTC.

This chain connects TRBV5-1 to TRBJ1-1; D possibly corresponds to TRBD1 (5 bases). The CDR3 has 15 amino acids. Germline CDR1 SGHRS, CDR2 YFSETQ. V was clipped by 4 bases and J by 5 bases, with 18 bases between them. CDR3 region: CASSPTTGEGTEAFF. DNA for the CDR3: TGCGCCAGCAGCCCGACGACGGGGGAAGGTACTGAAGCTTTCTTT.

The chain joins TRBV12-3 or TRBV12-4 to TRBJ1-2, with D possibly TRBD1 on 5 matching bases. The CDR3 runs 12 residues. Trimming took 8 bases from V and 1 from J, leaving 8 bases between them. The CDR3 bases are TGTGCCAGCCTTCAGGGTAACTATGGCTACACCTTC. Protein product: CASLQGNYGYTF.

The rearrangement joins TRBV19 to TRBJ1-5; perhaps TRBD1 as D (6 bases). The V and J ends lost 6 bases and 0 bases respectively, with 12 bases between them. This CDR3 has 15 residues. The germline V gene has CDR1 LNHDA and CDR2 SQIVND (reference sequence). CDR3 amino acids: CASREGQYSNQPQHF. CDR3 DNA: TGTGCCAGTAGAGAAGGACAGTATAGCAATCAGCCCCAGCATTTT.

The chain combines TRBV7-2 with TRBJ2-1; D is unresolved. CDR1 is SGHTA and CDR2 is FQGNSA in the germline V gene. The CDR3 extends over 12 amino acids. V dropped 5 bases and J dropped 4 bases, with 6 bases sitting between them. Here the CDR3 reads CASSPIYNEQFF. The CDR3 nucleotides are TGTGCCAGCAGCCCCATTTACAATGAGCAGTTCTTC.

The V gene is TRBV7-3, the J gene TRBJ1-6; 7 nucleotides line up with TRBD1. Germline CDR1 SGHTA, CDR2 FQGTGA. The CDR3 covers 13 residues. V gave up 5 bases and J gave up 13 bases; unmatched junction bases: 8. The chain's CDR3 is CASSGRQGSPLHF. Written as DNA, the CDR3 is TGTGCCAGCAGCGGACGACAGGGATCGCCCCTCCACTTT. Looking up the rest from reference TRBV7-3 and TRBJ1-6 gives the full variable domain: GAGVSQTPSNKVTEKGKYVELRCDPISGHTALYWYRQSLGQGPEFLIYFQGTGAADDSGLPNDRFFAVRPEGSVSTLKIQRTERGDSAVYLCASSGRQGSPLHFGNGTRLTVT.

The table lists this clone with a count of one. V usage is TRBV2 and J usage is TRBJ2-2; 7 bases align to TRBD1. CDR3 length: 15 residues. The germline CDR1 and CDR2 sequences are SNHLY and FYNNEI. V shed 10 bases and J 5 bases; nucleotides not matched to a gene: 13. In DNA form, the CDR3 reads TGTGCCACCTCAGAGAGAGGGGGCAGTACCGGGGAGCTGTTTTTT. Its protein product is CATSERGGSTGELFF.